The source of this TCR beta chain is a study of a mutant IDH1 vaccine in newly diagnosed glioma. Here immunoSEQ multiplex PCR was the method, and the copy in TCRdb shows in-frame clones only, minus some. The repertoire consists of about 36,000 clones, with roughly 78% occurring once and the leading ten covering about 9.8%. The germline V gene has CDR1 GTSNPN and CDR2 SVGIG (reference sequence). The CDR3 is 15 amino acids. V was trimmed by 4 bases and J by 2 bases, leaving 15 bases between them. The sample's time point: baseline, week 1 (first vaccination visit). Treatment reported: pre-vaccination baseline after standard-of-care therapy.

The chain carries TRBV30 and TRBJ2-4; D may be TRBD1 (5 bases). The sample here was PBMCs, taken from a glioma patient treated with radiotherapy, temozolomide or both. This clonotype was obtained from a man in his forties with glioma. Some clones in this sample may be carry-over from other donors' samples. The CDR3: CAWNTNRMTKNIQYF. The CDR3 DNA is TGTGCCTGGAATACCAACAGGATGACCAAAAACATTCAGTACTTC.